This is a list of T cell receptor beta chains from one sample in a study of shared clonotypes between healthy human individuals. Profiling relied on immunoSEQ multiplex PCR, and the TCRdb table lists in-frame clones only, not all of them. Seen here are more than 2 million clones, about 95% observed once, and the top ten hold about 1.1%. Material for sequencing was naive CD8+ T cells sorted from blood. Receptors were obtained from a young man in good health. The CDR3 runs from the conserved cysteine through the conserved F or W. D genes are given only for firm matches. Some rows have no size entry. The others give once, few or many, or a class for an expanded clone.

j_call clone_size v_call cdr3_length d_call cdr3_aa cdr3_nt
TRBJ2-1 - TRBV6-5 14 TRBD2 CASSPLAGYYEQFF TGTGCCAGCAGTCCTCTAGCGGGGTACTATGAGCAGTTCTTC
TRBJ2-7 - TRBV6-5 15 - CASSPGTASSYEQYF TGTGCCAGCAGTCCGGGGACCGCCAGCTCCTACGAGCAGTACTTC
TRBJ2-3 - TRBV6-5 15 - CASSYMGAATDTQYF TGTGCCAGCAGTTACATGGGAGCGGCGACAGATACGCAGTATTTT
TRBJ2-5 once TRBV9 16 TRBD1 CASSVRGGQAQETQYF TGTGCCAGCAGCGTACGGGGCGGACAGGCACAAGAGACCCAGTACTTC
TRBJ2-4 - TRBV19 17 - CASSTEDGRLAKNIQYF TGTGCCAGTAGTACGGAGGACGGACGGCTAGCCAAAAACATTCAGTACTTC
TRBJ2-3 - TRBV9 15 - CASSDGGGATDTQYF TGTGCCAGCAGCGACGGAGGCGGGGCGACAGATACGCAGTATTTT
TRBJ1-1 - TRBV28 14 - CASSLAGLITEAFF TGTGCCAGCAGTTTAGCAGGGCTGATCACTGAAGCTTTCTTT
TRBJ1-4 - TRBV27 14 - CASSQTGPWEKLFF TGTGCCAGCAGTCAAACAGGCCCCTGGGAAAAACTGTTTTTT
TRBJ2-7 - TRBV5-5 15 TRBD1 CASSRRGQPLDEQYF TGTGCCAGCAGCCGACGGGGACAGCCGTTGGACGAGCAGTACTTC
TRBJ2-7 once TRBV27 16 - CASSLLQGRGPYEQYF TGTGCCAGCAGTTTATTGCAGGGGAGGGGGCCCTACGAGCAGTACTTC
TRBJ2-7 - TRBV5-1 14 TRBD1 CASRPETGPYEQYF TGCGCCAGCAGGCCAGAGACAGGGCCCTACGAGCAGTACTTC
TRBJ2-2 - TRBV6-5 15 - CASRLAPGGTGELFF TGTGCCAGCAGACTAGCTCCCGGGGGCACCGGGGAGCTGTTTTTT
TRBJ2-7 once TRBV9 14 TRBD1 CASSPGGRFYEQYF TGTGCCAGCAGCCCAGGGGGCCGTTTCTACGAGCAGTACTTC
TRBJ1-2 - TRBV10-3 15 - CASQAGGGRYYGYTF TGTGCCTCACAGGCGGGGGGCGGCAGGTACTATGGCTACACCTTC
TRBJ2-7 - TRBV30 14 TRBD1 CAWGPGTGAYEQYF TGTGCCTGGGGGCCCGGGACAGGGGCCTACGAGCAGTACTTC
TRBJ2-7 - TRBV5-8 15 TRBD2 CASSSAAAGVSEQYF TGTGCCAGCAGCTCAGCAGCGGCGGGAGTCTCCGAGCAGTACTTC
TRBJ2-7 few TRBV4-1 15 TRBD1 CASSPGQGAVYEQYF TGCGCCAGCAGCCCTGGACAGGGGGCGGTCTACGAGCAGTACTTC
TRBJ2-7 - TRBV27 12 - CASGSQGYEQYF TGTGCCAGCGGTTCACAGGGCTACGAGCAGTACTTC
TRBJ2-1 - TRBV19 11 TRBD1 CASTEGAFQFF TGTGCCAGTACCGAGGGGGCGTTTCAGTTCTTC
TRBJ1-2 - TRBV27 14 - CASSLSPGEDGYTF TGTGCCAGCAGTTTATCGCCAGGGGAGGATGGCTACACCTTC
TRBJ2-2 - TRBV9 14 - CASSASGHTGELFF TGTGCCAGCAGCGCCAGCGGGCATACCGGGGAGCTGTTTTTT
TRBJ2-1 - TRBV7-3 14 - CASSFEGSYNEQFF TGTGCCAGCAGCTTTGAAGGGAGCTACAATGAGCAGTTCTTC
TRBJ2-7 - TRBV29-1 11 TRBD1 CSVGTGAEQYF TGCAGCGTAGGGACAGGGGCCGAGCAGTACTTC
TRBJ1-2 - TRBV27 14 TRBD1 CASSSGGLTYGYTF TGTGCCAGCAGTTCAGGGGGCCTTACCTATGGCTACACCTTC
TRBJ2-1 - TRBV30 13 TRBD1 CAWSGQGAGEQFF TGTGCCTGGAGTGGACAGGGGGCCGGGGAGCAGTTCTTC
TRBJ2-5 - TRBV7-9 16 TRBD2 CASSAIPSGSPETQYF TGTGCCAGCAGCGCCATTCCTAGCGGGAGTCCCGAGACCCAGTACTTC
TRBJ1-1 - TRBV4-1 14 - CASSQVLGDTEAFF TGCGCCAGCAGCCAAGTTTTGGGGGACACTGAAGCTTTCTTT
TRBJ1-1 - TRBV19 13 - CASSIEMNTEAFF TGTGCCAGCAGTATAGAGATGAACACTGAAGCTTTCTTT
TRBJ2-1 - TRBV29-1 15 TRBD1 CSVLGQEHSYNEQFF TGCAGCGTTTTAGGACAGGAGCACTCCTACAATGAGCAGTTCTTC
TRBJ1-1 - TRBV6-1 14 TRBD1 CASRAKGARTEAFF TGTGCCAGCAGAGCTAAGGGGGCGCGAACTGAAGCTTTCTTT
TRBJ2-4 - TRBV7-9 16 - CASSLNSNKDRNIQYF TGTGCCAGCAGCTTGAACTCGAACAAGGATAGAAACATTCAGTACTTC